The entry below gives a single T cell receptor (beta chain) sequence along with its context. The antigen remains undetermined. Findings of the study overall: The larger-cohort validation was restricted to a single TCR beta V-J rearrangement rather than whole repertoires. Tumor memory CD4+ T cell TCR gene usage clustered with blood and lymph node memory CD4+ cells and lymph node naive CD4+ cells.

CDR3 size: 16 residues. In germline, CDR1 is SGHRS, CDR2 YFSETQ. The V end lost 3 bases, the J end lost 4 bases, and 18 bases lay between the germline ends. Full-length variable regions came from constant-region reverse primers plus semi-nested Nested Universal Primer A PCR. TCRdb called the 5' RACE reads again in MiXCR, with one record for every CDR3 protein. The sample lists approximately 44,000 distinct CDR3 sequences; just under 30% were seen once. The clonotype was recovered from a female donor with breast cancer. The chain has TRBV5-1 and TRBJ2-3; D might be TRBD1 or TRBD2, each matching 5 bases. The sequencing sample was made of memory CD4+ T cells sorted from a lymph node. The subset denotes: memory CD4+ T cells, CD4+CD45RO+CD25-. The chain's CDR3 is CASSSSGLGVADTQYF. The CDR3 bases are TGCGCCAGCAGCTCCTCGGGGCTCGGGGTAGCAGATACGCAGTATTTT. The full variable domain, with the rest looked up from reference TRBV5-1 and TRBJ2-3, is KAGVTQTPRYLIKTRGQQVTLSCSPISGHRSVSWYQQTPGQGLQFLFEYFSETQRNKGNFPGRFSGRQFSNSRSEMNVSTLELGDSALYLCASSSSGLGVADTQYFGPGTRLTVL.